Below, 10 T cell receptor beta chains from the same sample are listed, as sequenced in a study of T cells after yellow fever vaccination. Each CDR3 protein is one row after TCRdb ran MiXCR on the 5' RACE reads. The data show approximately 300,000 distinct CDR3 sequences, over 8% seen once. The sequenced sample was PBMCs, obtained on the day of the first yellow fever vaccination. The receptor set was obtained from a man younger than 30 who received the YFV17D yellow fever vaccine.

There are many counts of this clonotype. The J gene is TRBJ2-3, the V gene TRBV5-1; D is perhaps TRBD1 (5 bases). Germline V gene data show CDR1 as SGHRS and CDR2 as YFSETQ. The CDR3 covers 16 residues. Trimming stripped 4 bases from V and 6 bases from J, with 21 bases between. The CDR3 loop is CASSPFQGPLGDTQYF. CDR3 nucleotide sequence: TGCGCCAGCAGCCCCTTCCAGGGTCCCCTAGGGGATACGCAGTATTTT.

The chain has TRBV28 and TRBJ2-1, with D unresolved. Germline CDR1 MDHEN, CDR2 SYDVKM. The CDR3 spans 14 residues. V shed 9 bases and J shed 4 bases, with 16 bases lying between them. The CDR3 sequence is CARGPGRRYNEQFF. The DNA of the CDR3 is TGTGCCAGGGGCCCCGGGCGACGGTACAATGAGCAGTTCTTC.

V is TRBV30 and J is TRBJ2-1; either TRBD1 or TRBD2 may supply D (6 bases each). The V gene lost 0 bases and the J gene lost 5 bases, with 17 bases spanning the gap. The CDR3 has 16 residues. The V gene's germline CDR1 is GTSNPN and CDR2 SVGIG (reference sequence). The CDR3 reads CAWSVRRGWADNEQFF. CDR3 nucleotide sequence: TGTGCCTGGAGTGTACGGAGGGGGTGGGCCGACAATGAGCAGTTCTTC.

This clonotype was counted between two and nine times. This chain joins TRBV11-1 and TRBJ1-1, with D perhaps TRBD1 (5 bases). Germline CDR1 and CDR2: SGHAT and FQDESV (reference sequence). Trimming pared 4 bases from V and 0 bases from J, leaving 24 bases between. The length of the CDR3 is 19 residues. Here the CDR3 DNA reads TGTGCCAGCAGCTCCCCCGGGCGGGGGACGATATTAATGAACACTGAAGCTTTCTTT. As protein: CASSSPGRGTILMNTEAFF. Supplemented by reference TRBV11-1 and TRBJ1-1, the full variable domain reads EAEVAQSPRYKITEKSQAVAFWCDPISGHATLYWYRQILGQGPELLVQFQDESVVDDSQLPKDRFSAERLKGVDSTLKIQPAELGDSAMYLCASSSPGRGTILMNTEAFFGQGTRLTVV.

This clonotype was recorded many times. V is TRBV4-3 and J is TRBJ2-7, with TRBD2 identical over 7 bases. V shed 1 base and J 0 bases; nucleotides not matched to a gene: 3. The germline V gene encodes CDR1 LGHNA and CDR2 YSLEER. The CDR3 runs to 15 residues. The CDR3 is CASSQGRDYSYEQYF. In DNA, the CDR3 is TGCGCCAGCAGCCAAGGACGGGACTACTCCTACGAGCAGTACTTC.

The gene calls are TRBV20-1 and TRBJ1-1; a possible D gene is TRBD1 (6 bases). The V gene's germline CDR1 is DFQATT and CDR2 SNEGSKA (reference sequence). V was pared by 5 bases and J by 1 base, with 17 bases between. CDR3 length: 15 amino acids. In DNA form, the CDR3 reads TGCAGTGCTTACCTCGGGGGGACACAGAACACTGAAGCTTTCTTT. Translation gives CSAYLGGTQNTEAFF.

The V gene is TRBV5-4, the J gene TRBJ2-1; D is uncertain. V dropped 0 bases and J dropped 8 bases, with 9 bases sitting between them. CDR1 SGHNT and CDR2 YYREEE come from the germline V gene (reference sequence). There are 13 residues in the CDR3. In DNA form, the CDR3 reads TGTGCCAGCAGCTTGGGGCGGTTTGATGAGCAGTTCTTC. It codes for CASSLGRFDEQFF. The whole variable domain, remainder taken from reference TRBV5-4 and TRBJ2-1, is ETGVTQSPTHLIKTRGQQVTLRCSSQSGHNTVSWYQQALGQGPQFIFQYYREEENGRGNFPPRFSGLQFPNYSSELNVNALELDDSALYLCASSLGRFDEQFFGPGTRLTVL.

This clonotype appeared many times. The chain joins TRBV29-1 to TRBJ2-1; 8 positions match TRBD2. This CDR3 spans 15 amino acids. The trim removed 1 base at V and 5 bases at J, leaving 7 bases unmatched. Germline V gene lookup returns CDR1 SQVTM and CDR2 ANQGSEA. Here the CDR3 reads CSVEGGLAGNNEQFF. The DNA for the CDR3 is TGCAGCGTTGAAGGCGGCCTAGCGGGTAACAATGAGCAGTTCTTC.

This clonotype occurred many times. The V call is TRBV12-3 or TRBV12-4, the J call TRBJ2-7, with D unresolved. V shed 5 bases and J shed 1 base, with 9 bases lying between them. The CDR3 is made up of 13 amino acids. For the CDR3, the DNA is TGTGCCAGCAGTCCGCCGCAGTCCTACGAGCAGTACTTC. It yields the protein CASSPPQSYEQYF.

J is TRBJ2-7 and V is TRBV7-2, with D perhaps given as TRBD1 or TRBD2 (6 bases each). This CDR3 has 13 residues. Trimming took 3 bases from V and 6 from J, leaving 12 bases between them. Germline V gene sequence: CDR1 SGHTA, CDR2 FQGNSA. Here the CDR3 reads CASSFEGGREQYV. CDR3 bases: TGTGCCAGCAGCTTTGAAGGGGGGCGCGAGCAGTACGTC.